A selection of T cell receptor beta chains follows, all from one sample in a study of cytomegalovirus exposure and HLA in healthy donors. The assay was immunoSEQ multiplex PCR, and TCRdb's table has in-frame clones only and misses some. The sample has some 74,000 clones; 60% to 75% are singletons. The sequenced sample consisted of PBMCs. These receptors came from a man aged 35 to 55 in good health and CMV-seropositive. The CDR3 runs from the conserved cysteine through the conserved F or W. The D gene is left open where the match is weak. The listing skips clone size in some rows; elsewhere it reads once, few, many or a size class.

V	size	D	J	CDR3	DNA
TRBV6-6	-	-	TRBJ1-2	CASSYSQGNYGYTF	TGTGCCAGCAGTTACTCACAGGGTAACTATGGCTACACCTTC
TRBV4-2	-	-	TRBJ1-2	CASSQEDRQLYGYTF	TGTGCCAGCAGCCAAGAGGATAGACAGCTCTATGGCTACACCTTC
TRBV19	-	TRBD1	TRBJ2-3	CASGSGTGVDTQYF	TGTGCCAGTGGGTCCGGGACAGGGGTCGATACGCAGTATTTT
TRBV2	-	TRBD1	TRBJ2-2	CASIQGRTGELFF	TGTGCCAGCATACAGGGGCGGACCGGGGAGCTGTTTTTT
TRBV6-1	once	-	TRBJ1-1	CASSAPGGREAFF	TGTGCCAGCAGTGCCCCGGGGGGGAGGGAAGCTTTCTTT
TRBV30	-	TRBD1	TRBJ1-2	CAWSIQGGYGYTF	TGTGCCTGGAGTATACAGGGGGGGTATGGCTACACCTTC
TRBV13	-	-	TRBJ2-1	CASSFGAEQFF	TGTGCCAGCAGCTTTGGGGCCGAGCAGTTCTTC
TRBV28	-	-	TRBJ1-1	CASRDQGSTEAFF	TGTGCCAGCAGGGACCAGGGGAGCACTGAAGCTTTCTTT
TRBV2	few	-	TRBJ2-2	CASTEQANTGELFF	TGTGCCAGCACGGAACAGGCGAACACCGGGGAGCTGTTTTTT
TRBV6-6	-	-	TRBJ1-3	CASTRGGSGNTIYF	TGTGCCAGCACGAGAGGTGGCTCTGGAAACACCATATATTTT
TRBV28	-	-	TRBJ2-3	CASSQLIRARMIDTQYF	TGTGCCAGCAGCCAACTCATCAGGGCCCGGATGATTGATACGCAGTATTTT
TRBV5-4	-	-	TRBJ2-5	CASSFGGQQETQYF	TGTGCCAGCAGCTTCGGAGGACAGCAAGAGACCCAGTACTTC
TRBV5-4	-	-	TRBJ1-3	CASSLAHVGGRGNTIYF	TGTGCCAGCAGCTTGGCCCATGTCGGAGGCAGGGGAAACACCATATATTTT
TRBV5-4	-	-	TRBJ1-4	CASSPDGGRNEKLFF	TGTGCCAGCAGCCCCGACGGGGGGAGAAATGAAAAACTGTTTTTT
TRBV6-1	-	-	TRBJ2-3	CASSWDTGGTDTQYF	TGTGCCAGCAGTTGGGACACCGGCGGCACAGATACGCAGTATTTT
TRBV7-3	-	-	TRBJ1-5	CASSPRVTGNQPQHF	TGTGCCAGCAGCCCAAGGGTGACAGGCAATCAGCCCCAGCATTTT